The 17 T cell receptor beta chains below all came from one sample that was sequenced in a study of cytomegalovirus exposure and HLA in healthy donors. The repertoire was sequenced with immunoSEQ multiplex PCR; TCRdb's copy has only in-frame clones and lacks some. The sample has under 75,000 clones, approximately 96% seen once. Sequencing input: PBMCs. Receptors were obtained from a young woman in good health and CMV-seropositive.

The count of this clone is one. The chain uses TRBV19 and TRBJ2-3, with D tentatively TRBD2 (6 bases). Looked up from germline, CDR1 is LNHDA and CDR2 is SQIVND (reference sequence). Trimming removed 6 bases at V and 5 bases at J, with 21 bases between. The CDR3 runs 16 residues. The CDR3 DNA reads TGTGCCAGTAGCAAGCCGGGGTCCGGGAGCGGAGATACGCAGTATTTT. Its translation is CASSKPGSGSGDTQYF.

This clone showed up just once. The chain is built from TRBV12-5 and TRBJ2-1; 7 bases agree with TRBD2. The CDR3 loop spans 15 amino acids. J was trimmed by 5 bases and V by 2 bases; bases with no gene match: 6. Germline CDR1 reads LGHNT; CDR2 reads FRNRAP. For the CDR3, the DNA is TGTGCTAGTGGTTTGATAGTCGGGAGGAACAATGAGCAGTTCTTC. It codes for CASGLIVGRNNEQFF.

The chain has TRBV9 and TRBJ2-2; D may be TRBD1 (5 bases). CDR1 and CDR2 from the germline V gene are SGDLS and YYNGEE. The CDR3 totals 15 residues. V was trimmed by 4 bases and J by 3 bases, leaving 13 bases between them. The CDR3 spells CASSPRQFDTGELFF. The DNA of the CDR3 is TGTGCCAGCAGCCCTCGACAGTTTGACACCGGGGAGCTGTTTTTT.

This chain links TRBV27 with TRBJ2-1; 12 nucleotides align to TRBD2. CDR3 length: 15 residues. The germline V gene encodes CDR1 MNHEY and CDR2 SMNVEV (reference sequence). V lost 5 bases and J lost 10; bases outside the gene matches: 9. The CDR3: CASSRGLAGIWEQFF. For the CDR3, the DNA is TGTGCCAGCAGTCGAGGACTAGCGGGAATATGGGAGCAGTTCTTC.

V and J are TRBV27 and TRBJ2-1, with 8 bases that match TRBD2. The V gene's germline CDR1 is MNHEY and CDR2 SMNVEV (reference sequence). V was pared by 5 bases and J by 10 bases, with 4 bases of the junction left unmatched. This CDR3 contains 12 residues. Here the CDR3 reads CASSPEREEQFF. For the CDR3, the DNA is TGTGCCAGCAGTCCAGAGCGGGAGGAGCAGTTCTTC.

The chain combines TRBV19 with TRBJ2-1; 7 bases are a match to TRBD1. The CDR3 consists of 14 residues. The germline gives CDR1 LNHDA, CDR2 SQIVND (reference sequence). V dropped 1 base and J dropped 7; count of bases not matched to a gene: 4. CDR3 in DNA: TGTGCCAGTAGTATAGCAATCAGGGGGAATGAGCAGTTCTTC. It yields the protein CASSIAIRGNEQFF. Variable domain in full (rest from reference TRBV19 and TRBJ2-1): DGGITQSPKYLFRKEGQNVTLSCEQNLNHDAMYWYRQDPGQGLRLIYYSQIVNDFQKGDIAEGYSVSREKKESFPLTVTSAQKNPTAFYLCASSIAIRGNEQFFGPGTRLTVL.

The genes are TRBV7-3 and TRBJ2-5; perhaps TRBD1 as D (6 bases). The germline CDR1 and CDR2 sequences are SGHTA and FQGTGA. Trimming removed 6 bases from V and 2 bases from J, with 16 bases in between. The CDR3 is made up of 15 amino acids. The chain's CDR3 is CASSKQGQIQETQYF. The CDR3 DNA follows: TGTGCCAGCAGTAAGCAGGGACAAATTCAAGAGACCCAGTACTTC.

The chain joins TRBV13 to TRBJ2-7; D unresolved. Germline loops: CDR1 PRHDT, CDR2 FYEKMQ (reference sequence). CDR3 length: 14 residues. The V end was cut by 0 bases, the J end by 1 base, with 7 bases between. CDR3 DNA sequence: TGTGCCAGCAGCTTAGGGGCCTCATCCTACGAGCAGTACTTC. Translation gives CASSLGASSYEQYF. Full variable domain (missing parts from reference TRBV13 and TRBJ2-7): AAGVIQSPRHLIKEKRETATLKCYPIPRHDTVYWYQQGPGQDPQFLISFYEKMQSDKGSIPDRFSAQQFSDYHSELNMSSLELGDSALYFCASSLGASSYEQYFGPGTRLTVT.

Comment on this clone: An end of the junction differs from the germline gene, which may be a read error. The chain recombines TRBV5-1 with TRBJ2-2; D possibly corresponds to TRBD2 (6 bases). The germline CDR1 and CDR2 sequences are SGHRS and YFSETQ. The CDR3 totals 15 residues. The DNA of the CDR3 is TGCGCCAGCAGGTTGGGAGGAACAAACACCGGGGAGCTGTTTTTT. As protein: CASRLGGTNTGELFF. The full variable domain, with the rest looked up from reference TRBV5-1 and TRBJ2-2, is KAGVTQTPRYLIKTRGQQVTLSCSPISGHRSVSWYQQTPGQGLQFLFEYFSETQRNKGNFPGRFSGRQFSNSRSEMNVSTLELGDSALYLCASRLGGTNTGELFFGEGSRLTVL.

The chain employs TRBV6-5 and TRBJ1-3; TRBD1 is a possible D gene (5 bases). V lost 0 bases to trimming and J lost 3 bases, with 9 bases between them. Germline loops: CDR1 MNHEY, CDR2 SVGAGI. The CDR3 is 15 amino acids. This chain's CDR3 is CASSYSPRVGNTIYF. The DNA for the CDR3 is TGTGCCAGCAGTTACTCTCCCAGGGTTGGAAACACCATATATTTT.

V is TRBV29-1 and J is TRBJ1-1; 7 bases align to TRBD1. CDR1 and CDR2 (germline): SQVTM, ANQGSEA. There are 13 residues in the CDR3. Trimming removed 5 bases from V and 5 bases from J; junction bases left unmatched: 8. CDR3 DNA sequence: TGCAGCGTTTCACAGGGGATGGGGACTGAAGCTTTCTTT. It codes for CSVSQGMGTEAFF.

This chain joins TRBV7-9 and TRBJ2-1, with 11 bases identical to TRBD2. The CDR3 sequence is 18 residues long. V gave up 5 bases and J gave up 0 bases; unmatched junction bases: 9. CDR1 and CDR2 (germline): SEHNR, FQNEAQ (reference sequence). CDR3 residues: CASSPGLADPSSYNEQFF. For the CDR3, the DNA is TGTGCCAGCAGCCCGGGACTAGCGGACCCGAGCTCCTACAATGAGCAGTTCTTC.

V usage is TRBV5-6 and J usage is TRBJ1-2; 7 nucleotides agree with TRBD1. Germline CDR1 SGHDT, CDR2 YYEEEE. V was pared by 4 bases and J by 7 bases, with 7 bases of the junction left unmatched. The CDR3 is 13 residues long. This chain's CDR3 is CASSATGFGGYTF. CDR3 in DNA: TGTGCCAGCAGCGCGACAGGGTTTGGTGGCTACACCTTC.

The gene calls are TRBV9 and TRBJ2-3; no clear D gene. The CDR3 is 16 amino acids. CDR1 and CDR2 from the germline V gene are SGDLS and YYNGEE. V was trimmed by 0 bases and J by 0 bases, leaving 11 bases between them. The CDR3 DNA reads TGTGCCAGCAGCGTAGGTCAGGAATTTAGCACAGATACGCAGTATTTT. Translating gives CASSVGQEFSTDTQYF. Complete variable domain (other parts from reference TRBV9 and TRBJ2-3): DSGVTQTPKHLITATGQRVTLRCSPRSGDLSVYWYQQSLDQGLQFLIQYYNGEERAKGNILERFSAQQFPDLHSELNLSSLELGDSALYFCASSVGQEFSTDTQYFGPGTRLTVL.

The genes are TRBV5-6 and TRBJ2-5; TRBD1 matches 11 bases. V lost 3 bases, J lost 4 bases, and 8 bases stayed unmatched. The CDR3 contains 16 residues. Germline values: CDR1 SGHDT, CDR2 YYEEEE. The DNA for the CDR3 is TGTGCCAGCAGCTACCGGGACAGGGGGTGGCGAGAGACCCAGTACTTC. It is translated as CASSYRDRGWRETQYF.

The chain joins TRBV20-1 to TRBJ1-2; D is unclear. This CDR3 has 10 residues. Germline V CDR1 and CDR2: DFQATT, SNEGSKA (reference sequence). Trimming stripped 7 bases from V and 3 bases from J, with 6 bases between. Written as DNA, the CDR3 is TGCAGTGTTCCGGACTATGGCTACACCTTC. Protein: CSVPDYGYTF.

CDR3 bases: TGTGCCAGCAGGGGGGACAGTCACACTGAAGCTTTCTTT. Protein: CASRGDSHTEAFF. V is TRBV6-1 and J is TRBJ1-1; 7 bases are a match to TRBD1. CDR3 length: 13 amino acids. Per the germline V gene, CDR1 is MNHNS and CDR2 is SASEGT. Trimming at V came to 6 bases and at J to 3 bases, leaving 4 bases not matched to a gene.